Below are 28 T cell receptor beta chains sequenced from a single sample in a study of T cell responses to AZD1222 COVID-19 vaccine. Some clones are missing from TCRdb's copy, which holds only in-frame ones; the method was immunoSEQ multiplex PCR. The sample carries about 150,000 clones, almost 95% recorded once. The sequences come from peripheral blood, collected on day 0 of AZD1222 vaccination. These receptors all come from an adult in good health.

The chain carries TRBV5-4 and TRBJ1-1, with D maybe TRBD1 (6 bases). This CDR3 spans 16 amino acids. Germline assignment: CDR1 SGHNT and CDR2 YYREEE (reference sequence). Trimming removed 1 base from V and 4 bases from J, with 17 bases in between. In nucleotides, the CDR3 is TGTGCCAGCAGCTTGCCGGGGGCCTCCGCCCCCACTGAAGCTTTCTTT. As protein: CASSLPGASAPTEAFF.

The rearrangement joins TRBV18 to TRBJ1-3; D gene uncertain. Deletions cut 4 bases from V and 8 bases from J, with 6 bases between. CDR1 and CDR2 (germline): KGHSH, LQKENI. The CDR3 length is 11 residues. CDR3: CASSLGDTIYF. The CDR3 DNA reads TGTGCCAGCTCACTCGGAGACACCATATATTTT.

The rearrangement uses TRBV7-2 and TRBJ2-7, with D maybe TRBD2 (5 bases). The CDR3 spans 14 residues. CDR1 SGHTA and CDR2 FQGNSA come from the germline V gene. Trimming removed 4 bases at V and 2 bases at J, with 12 bases between. The DNA for the CDR3 is TGTGCCAGCAGCTCTGGGAGCCGGGCCTACGAGCAGTACTTC. Amino acids: CASSSGSRAYEQYF.

V and J are TRBV7-8 and TRBJ1-6, with D possibly matching TRBD1 (6 bases). Trimming shortened V by 5 bases and J by 6 bases, and 14 bases separated the two germline ends. CDR1 SGHVS and CDR2 FQNEAQ come from the germline V gene. The CDR3 runs to 15 residues. CDR3 in DNA: TGTGCCAGCAGCACCCGGACAGCTTTTAATTCACCCCTCCACTTT. Protein product: CASSTRTAFNSPLHF.

J is TRBJ2-2 and V is TRBV6-5, with a tentative D call TRBD1 (5 bases). The CDR3 is 16 amino acids. V lost 0 bases and J 2 bases, leaving 10 bases between the germline ends. Germline CDR1 MNHEY, CDR2 SVGAGI. The CDR3 here is CASSYSGARNTGELFF. As DNA, the CDR3 is TGTGCCAGCAGTTACTCTGGGGCACGAAACACCGGGGAGCTGTTTTTT.

This chain joins TRBV12-3 or TRBV12-4 and TRBJ1-1; no clear D. The V end lost 4 bases, the J end lost 1 base, and 7 bases lay between the germline ends. The CDR3 runs 13 residues. The DNA for the CDR3 is TGTGCCAGCAGTTCGAAGGGGAACACTGAAGCTTTCTTT. Translation: CASSSKGNTEAFF.

The V and J genes are TRBV5-1 and TRBJ2-3; 7 bases align to TRBD1. Germline CDR1 SGHRS, CDR2 YFSETQ. This CDR3 spans 15 amino acids. V lost 2 bases, J lost 1 base, and 4 bases stayed unmatched. The CDR3 DNA is TGCGCCAGCAGCTTAGAAACAGGGGGCACAGATACGCAGTATTTT. This sequence encodes CASSLETGGTDTQYF. The whole variable domain, filled in from reference TRBV5-1 and TRBJ2-3, reads KAGVTQTPRYLIKTRGQQVTLSCSPISGHRSVSWYQQTPGQGLQFLFEYFSETQRNKGNFPGRFSGRQFSNSRSEMNVSTLELGDSALYLCASSLETGGTDTQYFGPGTRLTVL.

This clone occurred a few times. This chain joins TRBV6-5 and TRBJ1-3; D possibly corresponds to TRBD1 (6 bases). Trimming left V 4 bases short and J 2 bases short, with 15 bases between. Germline assignment: CDR1 MNHEY and CDR2 SVGAGI. This CDR3 is 16 amino acids long. CDR3 DNA: TGTGCCAGCAGTTCCCAGACAGGAGTTGCTGGAAACACCATATATTTT. Translated: CASSSQTGVAGNTIYF.

The rearrangement links TRBV2 to TRBJ2-2; perhaps TRBD1 as D (5 bases). V gave up 11 bases and J gave up 1 base, with 17 bases separating them. The CDR3 totals 15 residues. The germline CDR1 and CDR2 sequences are SNHLY and FYNNEI. The CDR3 loop reads CACSTGDRNTGELFF. DNA for the CDR3: TGTGCCTGTAGCACTGGAGACAGGAACACCGGGGAGCTGTTTTTT.

This clone was observed a single time. V is TRBV19 and J is TRBJ2-5; 7 bases agree with TRBD2. This CDR3 has 15 residues. With V trimmed by 3 bases and J by 2 bases, 6 bases remained unmatched. Germline CDR1 is LNHDA and CDR2 is SQIVND (reference sequence). The DNA of the CDR3 is TGTGCCAGTAGTATGTGGGGGGGGTCGCAAGAGACCCAGTACTTC. Translated: CASSMWGGSQETQYF.

This sequence joins TRBV24-1 and TRBJ2-3, with 10 positions matching TRBD1. The V and J ends lost 7 bases and 4 bases, in that order; junction bases with no gene match: 4. The CDR3 consists of 14 residues. Germline assignment: CDR1 KGHDR and CDR2 SFDVKD. The CDR3 bases are TGTGCCACCAGCGGACAGGGGGGTGCAGATACGCAGTATTTT. As protein: CATSGQGGADTQYF.

The rearrangement links TRBV2 to TRBJ2-1; 7 bases map to TRBD2. Trimming cost V 3 bases and J 2 bases; bases outside gene matches: 4. CDR1 and CDR2 from the germline V gene are SNHLY and FYNNEI. The CDR3 consists of 15 residues. For the CDR3, the DNA is TGTGCCAGCAGTGAGGTGGGAGGGACCTACAATGAGCAGTTCTTC. Protein: CASSEVGGTYNEQFF.

The rearrangement joins TRBV7-8 to TRBJ1-1; the D gene is possibly TRBD1 (6 bases). The V gene lost 4 bases and the J gene lost 1 base, with 13 bases spanning the gap. The germline CDR1 and CDR2 sequences are SGHVS and FQNEAQ. This CDR3 has 15 residues. CDR3 amino acids: CASSWATGTNTEAFF. CDR3 coding DNA: TGTGCCAGCAGCTGGGCGACAGGCACGAACACTGAAGCTTTCTTT.

The CDR3 sequence is CAYRNPSTDTQYF. CDR3 sequence (DNA): TGTGCCTACAGGAACCCTAGCACAGATACGCAGTATTTT. V and J are TRBV30 and TRBJ2-3, with D possibly being TRBD1 (5 bases). Germline CDR1 reads GTSNPN; CDR2 reads SVGIG (reference sequence). Trimming took off 7 bases at V and 0 bases at J, with 11 bases between the two ends. The CDR3 extends over 13 amino acids.

This clone was observed a single time. The CDR3 DNA is TGTGCCAGCAGTGAGACGGGGACAGCTGAACAGACTGAAGCTTTCTTT. Amino acid sequence: CASSETGTAEQTEAFF. The chain has TRBV2 and TRBJ1-1; 7 nucleotides match TRBD1. The J segment lost 5 bases and the V segment lost 3 bases, leaving 12 bases of the junction unmatched. Germline CDR1 SNHLY, CDR2 FYNNEI. CDR3 length equals 16 residues.

The J gene is TRBJ2-2, the V gene TRBV7-3; 8 nucleotides agree with TRBD2. The CDR3 loop spans 16 amino acids. Germline CDR1 and CDR2: SGHTA and FQGTGA. Trimming at V came to 5 bases and at J to 3 bases, leaving 8 bases not matched to a gene. CDR3 region: CASSPDLRGDTGELFF. CDR3 DNA: TGTGCCAGCAGCCCGGACTTGCGGGGGGACACCGGGGAGCTGTTTTTT.

V is TRBV5-6 and J is TRBJ2-1; D not certain. Germline values: CDR1 SGHDT, CDR2 YYEEEE. Trimming took 0 bases from V and 4 from J, leaving 5 bases between them. This CDR3 has 13 amino acids. The CDR3 DNA is TGTGCCAGCAGCTTGGAATTGTACAATGAGCAGTTCTTC. It specifies CASSLELYNEQFF. Complete variable domain (other parts from reference TRBV5-6 and TRBJ2-1): DAGVTQSPTHLIKTRGQQVTLRCSPKSGHDTVSWYQQALGQGPQFIFQYYEEEERQRGNFPDRFSGHQFPNYSSELNVNALLLGDSALYLCASSLELYNEQFFGPGTRLTVL.

The chain recombines TRBV4-2 with TRBJ1-4; 9 positions match TRBD1. This CDR3 comprises 16 residues. With 4 bases clipped from V and 5 bases from J, the junction kept 8 bases outside the gene matches. The germline CDR1 and CDR2 sequences are LGHNA and YNFKEQ. The DNA for the CDR3 is TGTGCCAGCAGCCTGGAACAGGGGGCCAGGAATGAAAAACTGTTTTTT. The encoded protein is CASSLEQGARNEKLFF.

The rearrangement links TRBV2 to TRBJ1-6; 7 nucleotides match TRBD1. The CDR3 loop spans 15 amino acids. Unmatched junction bases numbered 7, after V lost 8 bases and J lost 3 bases. Looked up from germline, CDR1 is SNHLY and CDR2 is FYNNEI. This CDR3 is CASAVGQVYNSPLHF. The CDR3 DNA sequence: TGTGCCAGCGCCGTCGGACAGGTCTATAATTCACCCCTCCACTTT.

Points on this clone: Other DNA sequences in this specimen translate into the identical CDR3. V usage is TRBV27 and J usage is TRBJ2-1; no clear D gene. The V and J ends lost 5 bases and 2 bases respectively, with 7 bases between them. Germline CDR1 MNHEY, CDR2 SMNVEV (reference sequence). The CDR3 totals 13 residues. CDR3 residues: CASSPRPYNEQFF. CDR3 nucleotides: TGTGCCAGCAGTCCTCGCCCCTACAATGAGCAGTTCTTC.

The chain joins TRBV18 to TRBJ2-3; 12 bases match TRBD1. V shed 8 bases and J 6 bases; nucleotides not matched to a gene: 9. The CDR3 extends over 15 amino acids. Germline V gene lookup returns CDR1 KGHSH and CDR2 LQKENI. The chain's CDR3 is CASRGQGAQSDTQYF. The CDR3 nucleotides read TGTGCCAGCAGGGGACAGGGGGCCCAAAGCGATACGCAGTATTTT. Complete variable domain (other parts from reference TRBV18 and TRBJ2-3): NAGVMQNPRHLVRRRGQEARLRCSPMKGHSHVYWYRQLPEEGLKFMVYLQKENIIDESGMPKERFSAEFPKEGPSILRIQQVVRGDSAAYFCASRGQGAQSDTQYFGPGTRLTVL.

The chain combines TRBV5-1 with TRBJ1-4; tentative D call: TRBD1 (6 bases). The CDR3 is made up of 13 amino acids. Trimming removed 8 bases at V and 0 bases at J, with 8 bases between. Germline V gives CDR1 SGHRS, CDR2 YFSETQ. The CDR3 DNA reads as TGCGCCAGTACAGGGCCAACTAATGAAAAACTGTTTTTT. Amino acids: CASTGPTNEKLFF.

V usage is TRBV10-2 and J usage is TRBJ1-1; the D is unclear. CDR3 size: 11 residues. Germline CDR1 and CDR2: WSHSY and SAAADI. Trimming stripped 3 bases from V and 3 bases from J, with 2 bases between. DNA for the CDR3: TGCGCCAGCAGTGAATACACTGAAGCTTTCTTT. Amino acids: CASSEYTEAFF.

V and J are TRBV10-3 and TRBJ2-7, with D maybe TRBD2 (6 bases). The CDR3 sequence is 15 residues long. Looked up from germline, CDR1 is ENHRY and CDR2 is SYGVKD. The V gene lost 9 bases and the J gene lost 1 base, with 19 bases spanning the gap. CDR3 amino acids: CAIGTGTDASYEQYF. CDR3 coding DNA: TGTGCCATAGGGACCGGGACTGATGCTTCCTACGAGCAGTACTTC.

J is TRBJ2-7 and V is TRBV7-9, with D unresolved. Germline values: CDR1 SEHNR, CDR2 FQNEAQ (reference sequence). CDR3 size: 12 residues. V was clipped by 5 bases and J by 4 bases, with 9 bases between them. This chain's CDR3 is CASSPIKYEQYF. In nucleotides, the CDR3 is TGTGCCAGCAGCCCGATCAAGTACGAGCAGTACTTC.

This clone was picked up a small number of times. The V gene is TRBV2, the J gene TRBJ1-5; D perhaps matches TRBD1 (6 bases). This CDR3 region has 14 residues. Germline V CDR1 and CDR2: SNHLY, FYNNEI. V dropped 8 bases and J dropped 6 bases, with 17 bases sitting between them. The CDR3 bases are TGTGCCAGCCACGGCAACAGGGCCTCTCAGCCCCAGCATTTT. This translates into CASHGNRASQPQHF.

V gene TRBV7-8 combines with J gene TRBJ1-4, with TRBD1 matching over 10 bases. This CDR3 has 20 residues. Germline-derived CDR1 and CDR2 are SGHVS and FQNEAQ. With V trimmed by 5 bases and J by 0 bases, 15 bases remained unmatched. The CDR3: CASSPRRGQGLNATNEKLFF. The CDR3 region has the DNA TGTGCCAGCAGCCCTAGGAGGGGACAGGGGTTAAATGCAACTAATGAAAAACTGTTTTTT.

V usage is TRBV20-1 and J usage is TRBJ1-1, with D unclear. CDR3 length equals 11 residues. CDR1 and CDR2 from the germline V gene are DFQATT and SNEGSKA (reference sequence). Trimming cost V 5 bases and J 11 bases, with 15 bases left between them. In DNA form, the CDR3 reads TGCAGTGCTCCCTTGGGAACGGCGGCTTTCTTT. This codes for CSAPLGTAAFF.